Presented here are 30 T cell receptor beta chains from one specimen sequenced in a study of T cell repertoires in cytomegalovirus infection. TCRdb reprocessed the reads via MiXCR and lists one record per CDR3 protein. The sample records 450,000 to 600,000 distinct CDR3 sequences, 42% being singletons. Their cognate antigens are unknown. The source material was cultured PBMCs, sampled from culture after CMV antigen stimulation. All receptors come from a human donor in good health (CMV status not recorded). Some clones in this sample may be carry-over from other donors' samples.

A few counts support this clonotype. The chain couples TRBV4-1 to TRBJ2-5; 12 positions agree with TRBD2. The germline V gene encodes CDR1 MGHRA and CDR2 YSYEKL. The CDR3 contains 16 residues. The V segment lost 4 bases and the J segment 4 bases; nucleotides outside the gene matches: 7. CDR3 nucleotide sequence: TGCGCCAGCAGCCGACTAGCGGGAGTAGCCTCAGAGACCCAGTACTTC. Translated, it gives CASSRLAGVASETQYF.

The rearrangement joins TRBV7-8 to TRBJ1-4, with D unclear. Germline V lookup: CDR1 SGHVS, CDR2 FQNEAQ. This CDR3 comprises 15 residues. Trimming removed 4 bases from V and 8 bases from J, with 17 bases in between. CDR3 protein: CASSSAGPKTEKLFF. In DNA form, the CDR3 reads TGTGCCAGCAGCTCTGCGGGCCCAAAGACCGAAAAACTGTTTTTT.

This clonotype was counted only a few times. CDR3 region: CASSMDREHNYGYTF. In nucleotides, the CDR3 is TGTGCCAGCAGCATGGACAGGGAACATAACTATGGCTACACCTTC. The chain combines TRBV6-1 with TRBJ1-2; 8 nucleotides line up with TRBD1. Trimming removed 6 bases from V and 1 base from J; junction bases left unmatched: 7. This CDR3 region has 15 residues. Per germline, CDR1 MNHNS and CDR2 SASEGT.

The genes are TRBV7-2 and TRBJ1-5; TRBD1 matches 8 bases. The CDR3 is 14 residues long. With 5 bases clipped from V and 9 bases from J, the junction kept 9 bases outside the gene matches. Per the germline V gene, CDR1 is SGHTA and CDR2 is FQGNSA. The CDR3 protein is CASSLRQGLGPQHF. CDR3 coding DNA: TGTGCCAGCAGCCTACGACAGGGGTTGGGGCCCCAGCATTTT. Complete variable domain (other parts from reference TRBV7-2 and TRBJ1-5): GAGVSQSPSNKVTEKGKDVELRCDPISGHTALYWYRQSLGQGLEFLIYFQGNSAPDKSGLPSDRFSAERTGGSVSTLTIQRTQQEDSAVYLCASSLRQGLGPQHFGDGTRLSIL.

Here the CDR3 DNA reads TGTGCCAGCAGTTTCCTCACCACCGGGGAGCTGTTTTTT. It codes for CASSFLTTGELFF. The V and J genes are TRBV12-3 or TRBV12-4 and TRBJ2-2; no reliable D call. This CDR3 is built from 13 residues. Trimming removed 3 bases from V and 4 bases from J, with 6 bases in between.

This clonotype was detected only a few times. CDR3 nucleotides: TGTGCCAGCAGCTTATGGGGTAGCGGGGGCCCCGGGGAGCTGTTTTTT. This sequence encodes CASSLWGSGGPGELFF. V and J are TRBV7-6 and TRBJ2-2; the match to TRBD2 covers 9 bases. This CDR3 has 16 residues. The germline V gene encodes CDR1 SGHVS and CDR2 FNYEAQ. The V segment lost 2 bases and the J segment 6 bases; nucleotides outside the gene matches: 7.

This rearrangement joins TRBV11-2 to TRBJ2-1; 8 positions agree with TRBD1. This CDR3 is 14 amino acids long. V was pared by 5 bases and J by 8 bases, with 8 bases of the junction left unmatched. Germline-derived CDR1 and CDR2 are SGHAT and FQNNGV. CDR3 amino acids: CASSPGQGYDEQFF. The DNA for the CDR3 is TGTGCCAGCAGCCCCGGACAGGGTTATGATGAGCAGTTCTTC. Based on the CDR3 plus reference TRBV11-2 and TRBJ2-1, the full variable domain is EAGVAQSPRYKIIEKRQSVAFWCNPISGHATLYWYQQILGQGPKLLIQFQNNGVVDDSQLPKDRFSAERLKGVDSTLKIQPAKLEDSAVYLCASSPGQGYDEQFFGPGTRLTVL.

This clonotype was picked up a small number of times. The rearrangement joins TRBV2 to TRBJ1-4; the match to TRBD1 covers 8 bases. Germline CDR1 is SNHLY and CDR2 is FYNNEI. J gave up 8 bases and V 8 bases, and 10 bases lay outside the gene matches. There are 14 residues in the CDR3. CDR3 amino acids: CASRKGTGGEKLFF. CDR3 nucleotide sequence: TGTGCCAGCCGGAAGGGGACAGGTGGCGAAAAACTGTTTTTT.

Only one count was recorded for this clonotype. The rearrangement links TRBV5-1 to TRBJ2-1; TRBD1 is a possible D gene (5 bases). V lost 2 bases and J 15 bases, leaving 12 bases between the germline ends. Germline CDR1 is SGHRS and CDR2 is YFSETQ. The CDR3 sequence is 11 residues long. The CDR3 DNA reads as TGCGCCAGCAGCTTATCAGGGTCTTCGTTCTTC. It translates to CASSLSGSSFF.

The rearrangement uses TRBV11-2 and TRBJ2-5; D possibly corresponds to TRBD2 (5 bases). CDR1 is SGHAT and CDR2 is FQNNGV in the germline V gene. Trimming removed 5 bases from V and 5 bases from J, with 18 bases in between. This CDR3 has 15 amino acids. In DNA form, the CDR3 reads TGTGCCAGCAGCCCGATCGGATCTAGCTGGGAGACCCAGTACTTC. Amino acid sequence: CASSPIGSSWETQYF.

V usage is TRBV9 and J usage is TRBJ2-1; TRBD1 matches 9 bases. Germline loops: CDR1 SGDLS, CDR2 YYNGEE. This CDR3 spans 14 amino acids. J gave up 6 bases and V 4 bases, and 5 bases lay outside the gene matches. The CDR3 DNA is TGTGCCAGCAGCCTGACAGGGGGAGGCAATGAGCAGTTCTTC. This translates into CASSLTGGGNEQFF.

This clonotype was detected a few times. DNA of the CDR3: TGTGCCAGCACCCTACCCAACACGGGTGTTCAGCCCCAGCATTTT. It yields the protein CASTLPNTGVQPQHF. The chain couples TRBV28 to TRBJ1-5; D gene ambiguous. Germline V lookup: CDR1 MDHEN, CDR2 SYDVKM. The CDR3 loop spans 15 amino acids. Trimming left V 7 bases short and J 6 bases short, with 19 bases between. Using reference TRBV28 and TRBJ1-5 for the parts outside the CDR3, the full variable domain is DVKVTQSSRYLVKRTGEKVFLECVQDMDHENMFWYRQDPGLGLRLIYFSYDVKMKEKGDIPEGYSVSREKKERFSLILESASTNQTSMYLCASTLPNTGVQPQHFGDGTRLSIL.

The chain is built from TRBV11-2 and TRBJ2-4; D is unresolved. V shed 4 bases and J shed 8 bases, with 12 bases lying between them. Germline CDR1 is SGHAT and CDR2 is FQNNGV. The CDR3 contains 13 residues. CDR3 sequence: CASSSTDRYIQYF. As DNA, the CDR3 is TGTGCCAGCAGCTCGACTGATCGGTACATTCAGTACTTC. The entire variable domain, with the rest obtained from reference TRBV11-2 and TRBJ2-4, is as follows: EAGVAQSPRYKIIEKRQSVAFWCNPISGHATLYWYQQILGQGPKLLIQFQNNGVVDDSQLPKDRFSAERLKGVDSTLKIQPAKLEDSAVYLCASSSTDRYIQYFGAGTRLSVL.

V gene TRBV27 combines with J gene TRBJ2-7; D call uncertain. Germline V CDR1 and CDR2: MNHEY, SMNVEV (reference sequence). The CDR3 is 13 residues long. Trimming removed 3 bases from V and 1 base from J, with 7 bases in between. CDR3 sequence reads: CASSFHSSYEQYF. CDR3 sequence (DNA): TGTGCCAGCAGTTTTCACAGTTCCTACGAGCAGTACTTC.

CDR3 loop: CASSGGGYGYTF. The CDR3, as DNA: TGTGCCAGCAGTGGGGGAGGTTATGGCTACACCTTC. The chain is built from TRBV6-2 or TRBV6-3 and TRBJ1-2, with a possible D match to TRBD1 (5 bases). There are 12 residues in the CDR3. Per the germline V gene, CDR1 is MNHEY and CDR2 is SVGEGT. The V gene lost 5 bases and the J gene lost 5 bases, with 9 bases spanning the gap.

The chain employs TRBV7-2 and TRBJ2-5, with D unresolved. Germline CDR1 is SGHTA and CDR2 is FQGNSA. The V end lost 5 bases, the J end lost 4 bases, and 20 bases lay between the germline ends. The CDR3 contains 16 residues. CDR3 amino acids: CASSTRVKRLVETQYF. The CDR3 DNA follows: TGTGCCAGCAGCACAAGGGTAAAAAGGCTAGTAGAGACCCAGTACTTC. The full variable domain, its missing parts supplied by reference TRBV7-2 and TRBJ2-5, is GAGVSQSPSNKVTEKGKDVELRCDPISGHTALYWYRQSLGQGLEFLIYFQGNSAPDKSGLPSDRFSAERTGGSVSTLTIQRTQQEDSAVYLCASSTRVKRLVETQYFGPGTRLLVL.

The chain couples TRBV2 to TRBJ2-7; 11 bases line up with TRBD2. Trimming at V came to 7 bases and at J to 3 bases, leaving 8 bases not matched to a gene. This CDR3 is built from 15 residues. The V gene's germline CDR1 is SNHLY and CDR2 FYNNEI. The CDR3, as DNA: TGTGCCAGCACCAGAGGGACTAGCGGATTCTACGAGCAGTACTTC. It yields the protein CASTRGTSGFYEQYF.

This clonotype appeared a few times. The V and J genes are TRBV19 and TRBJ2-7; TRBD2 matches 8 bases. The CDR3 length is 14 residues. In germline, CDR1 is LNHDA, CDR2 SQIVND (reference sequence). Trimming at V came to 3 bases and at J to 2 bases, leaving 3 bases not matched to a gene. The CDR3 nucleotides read TGTGCCAGTAGTATTGGACTAGCCCCCTACGAGCAGTACTTC. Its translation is CASSIGLAPYEQYF.

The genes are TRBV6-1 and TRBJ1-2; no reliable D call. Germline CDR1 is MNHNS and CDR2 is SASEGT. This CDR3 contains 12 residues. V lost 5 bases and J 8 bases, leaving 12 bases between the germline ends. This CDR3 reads CASSYGRRGYTF. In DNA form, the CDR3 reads TGTGCCAGCAGTTACGGTAGGAGAGGCTACACCTTC.

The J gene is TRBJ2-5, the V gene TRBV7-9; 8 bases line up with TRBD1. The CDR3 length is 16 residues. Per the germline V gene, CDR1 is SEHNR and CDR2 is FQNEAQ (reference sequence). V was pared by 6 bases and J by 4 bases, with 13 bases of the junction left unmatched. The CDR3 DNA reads TGTGCCAGCAGGAATGGACAGGGAGGATCTCTAGAGACCCAGTACTTC. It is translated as CASRNGQGGSLETQYF.

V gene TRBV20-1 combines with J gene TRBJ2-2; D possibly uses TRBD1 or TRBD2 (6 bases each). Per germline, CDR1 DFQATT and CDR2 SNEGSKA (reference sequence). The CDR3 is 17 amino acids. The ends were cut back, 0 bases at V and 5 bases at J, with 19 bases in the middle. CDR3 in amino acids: CSARDVLGGQRTGELFF. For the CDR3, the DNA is TGCAGTGCTAGAGATGTTTTGGGGGGACAAAGGACCGGGGAGCTGTTTTTT.

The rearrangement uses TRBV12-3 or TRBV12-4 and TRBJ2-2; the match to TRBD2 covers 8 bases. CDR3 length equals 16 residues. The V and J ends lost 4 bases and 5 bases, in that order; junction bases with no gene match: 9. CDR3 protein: CASSWRLARVTGELFF. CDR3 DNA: TGTGCCAGCAGTTGGCGACTAGCGCGAGTGACCGGGGAGCTGTTTTTT.

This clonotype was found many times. The CDR3 loop reads CASSSGTANTEAFF. The DNA of the CDR3 is TGTGCCAGCAGTTCCGGGACGGCGAACACTGAAGCTTTCTTT. The chain combines TRBV12-3 or TRBV12-4 with TRBJ1-1; D perhaps matches TRBD1 (5 bases). V gave up 4 bases and J gave up 1 base, with 10 bases separating them. This CDR3 has 14 amino acids.

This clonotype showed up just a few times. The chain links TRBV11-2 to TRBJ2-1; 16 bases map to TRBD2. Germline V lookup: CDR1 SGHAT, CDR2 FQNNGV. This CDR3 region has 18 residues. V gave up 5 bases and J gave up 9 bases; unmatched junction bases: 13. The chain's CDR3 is CASSTGTSGRALGSEQFF. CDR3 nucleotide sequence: TGTGCCAGCAGCACCGGGACTAGCGGGAGGGCCCTCGGTAGTGAGCAGTTCTTC.

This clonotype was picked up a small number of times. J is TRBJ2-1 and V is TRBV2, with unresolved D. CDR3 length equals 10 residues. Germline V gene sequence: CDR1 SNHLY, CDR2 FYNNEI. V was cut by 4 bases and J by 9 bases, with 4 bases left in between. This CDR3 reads CASSGREQFF. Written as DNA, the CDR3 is TGTGCCAGCAGTGGCCGTGAGCAGTTCTTC. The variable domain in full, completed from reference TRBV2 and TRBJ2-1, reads EPEVTQTPSHQVTQMGQEVILRCVPISNHLYFYWYRQILGQKVEFLVSFYNNEISEKSEIFDDQFSVERPDGSNFTLKIRSTKLEDSAMYFCASSGREQFFGPGTRLTVL.

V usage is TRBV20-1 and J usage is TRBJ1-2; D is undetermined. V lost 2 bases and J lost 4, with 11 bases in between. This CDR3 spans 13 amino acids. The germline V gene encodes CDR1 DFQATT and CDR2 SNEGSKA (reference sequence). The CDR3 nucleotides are TGCAGTGCTAGAACTGGCACTAGCTATGGCTACACCTTC. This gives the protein CSARTGTSYGYTF.

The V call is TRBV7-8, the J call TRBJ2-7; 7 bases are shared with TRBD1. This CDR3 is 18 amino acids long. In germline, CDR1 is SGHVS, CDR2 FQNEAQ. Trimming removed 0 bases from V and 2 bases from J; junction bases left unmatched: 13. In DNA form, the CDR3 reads TGTGCCAGCAGCTTAGCTCGAAGAGGGAGACAGGGAGCCTACGAGCAGTACTTC. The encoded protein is CASSLARRGRQGAYEQYF.

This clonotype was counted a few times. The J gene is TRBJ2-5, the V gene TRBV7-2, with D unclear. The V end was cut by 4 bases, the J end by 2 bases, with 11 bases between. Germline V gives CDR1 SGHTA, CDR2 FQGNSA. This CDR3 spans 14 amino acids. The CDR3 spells CASSSTVGQETQYF. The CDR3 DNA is TGTGCCAGCAGCTCAACGGTAGGGCAAGAGACCCAGTACTTC.

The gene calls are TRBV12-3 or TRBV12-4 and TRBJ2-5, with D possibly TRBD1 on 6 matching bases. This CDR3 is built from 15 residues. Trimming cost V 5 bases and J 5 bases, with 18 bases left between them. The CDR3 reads CASSQGQPSGETQYF. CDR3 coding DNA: TGTGCCAGCAGTCAAGGACAGCCGTCAGGGGAGACCCAGTACTTC.

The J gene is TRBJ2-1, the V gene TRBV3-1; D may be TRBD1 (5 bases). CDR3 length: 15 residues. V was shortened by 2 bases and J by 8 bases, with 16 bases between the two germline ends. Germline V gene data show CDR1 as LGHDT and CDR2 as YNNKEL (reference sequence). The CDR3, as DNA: TGTGCCAGCAGCCAAAATGGGGCTAGTTGGGATGAGCAGTTCTTC. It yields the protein CASSQNGASWDEQFF.